Below, 27 T cell receptor beta chains from the same sample are listed, as sequenced in a study of tumor-infiltrating lymphocytes in primary liver carcinoma. The template, 500 ng total RNA, yielded TCR beta cDNA made with a constant-region primer. Investigators got TCR beta libraries out of three nested multiplex PCR rounds, done with slightly modified ARM-PCR. The two initial PCR rounds, about 9 cycles each, used TRBV1-TRBV30 forward and C-beta reverse primers. One entry per CDR3 protein, called by TCRdb with MiXCR from the multiplex PCR reads. The table lists 150,000 to 200,000 distinct CDR3 sequences, over 80% of them singletons, with roughly 20% in the top ten. Extraction of RNA together with DNA used roughly 20-33 mg of unsorted bulk tissue. The specimen sequenced was tumor tissue from primary liver carcinoma. These receptors came from a man aged 40-50 years with primary liver carcinoma and hepatitis B virus infection.

The table lists this clonotype with a count of one. A much larger clone differs from this one at a single base, so this may be a read error. The rearrangement links TRBV28 to TRBJ2-5; the D is unclear. Germline lookup yields CDR1 MDHEN and CDR2 SYDVKM. The CDR3 runs to 13 residues. The CDR3 sequence is CASRIGPQESQYF. CDR3 DNA: TGTGCCAGCAGAATTGGACCTCAAGAGAGCCAGTACTTC.

This clonotype was counted only a few times. J is TRBJ2-2 and V is TRBV7-3, with TRBD2 matching over 7 bases. V dropped 5 bases and J dropped 6; count of bases not matched to a gene: 18. CDR1 is SGHTA and CDR2 is FQGTGA in the germline V gene. This CDR3 has 18 amino acids. The CDR3 sequence: CASSPLPPSGRAPGELFF. The DNA for the CDR3 is TGTGCCAGCAGCCCACTACCACCTAGTGGGAGGGCCCCCGGGGAGCTGTTTTTT.

With regard to this clonotype: A junction boundary mismatches the germline segment, possibly from a read error. The CDR3: CASSSTTDLKTQNF. CDR3 DNA: TGTGCCAGCAGCTCGACGACGGATCTAAAGACCCAGAACTTC. The chain couples TRBV5-6 to TRBJ2-5; D is undetermined. The germline V gene has CDR1 SGHDT and CDR2 YYEEEE. CDR3 length equals 14 residues.

To note about this clonotype: A much bigger clone sits one base away, suggesting this may be a read error. This chain joins TRBV28 and TRBJ2-7, with 9 bases fitting TRBD1. The CDR3 extends over 14 amino acids. Germline V gene lookup returns CDR1 MDHEN and CDR2 SYDVKM. V was clipped by 8 bases and J by 7 bases; unmatched bases: 12. The CDR3 reads CASCGGTGTGEQYF. CDR3 coding DNA: TGTGCCAGCTGCGGAGGGACAGGGACAGGAGAGCAGTACTTC.

This clonotype was observed many times. The gene calls are TRBV5-1 and TRBJ2-1; D gene uncertain. The CDR3 contains 13 residues. V lost 6 bases to trimming and J lost 5 bases, with 12 bases between them. Germline CDR1 SGHRS, CDR2 YFSETQ. The DNA of the CDR3 is TGCGCCAGCACCATGGACGGCCACAATGAGCAGTTCTTC. Its protein is CASTMDGHNEQFF.

Worth noting for this clonotype: A read error may produce the germline difference seen at one junction end. The chain couples TRBV11-1 to TRBJ2-4, with TRBD2 identical over 9 bases. CDR1 is SGHAT and CDR2 is FQDESV in the germline V gene (reference sequence). The CDR3 runs 17 residues. This CDR3 reads CTSSFPGSSGTKNFQYF. In nucleotides, the CDR3 is TGTACCAGCAGCTTTCCCGGGTCTAGCGGGACCAAAAACTTTCAGTATTTC. The entire variable domain, with the rest obtained from reference TRBV11-1 and TRBJ2-4, is as follows: EAEVAQSPRYKITEKSQAVAFWCDPISGHATLYWYRQILGQGPELLVQFQDESVVDDSQLPKDRFSAERLKGVDSTLKIQPAELGDSAMYLCTSSFPGSSGTKNFQYFGAGTRLSVL.

This clonotype was recorded at least ten times. The chain uses TRBV6-5 and TRBJ1-6; 7 nucleotides match TRBD1. V shed 6 bases, J shed 12 bases, and the junction held 14 bases outside the gene matches. The CDR3 is 15 amino acids. Germline V gene data show CDR1 as MNHEY and CDR2 as SVGAGI. The CDR3 reads CASRVEQGWFLPLHF. CDR3 bases: TGTGCCAGCAGGGTTGAACAGGGGTGGTTTTTACCCCTCCACTTT.

Worth noting for this clonotype: The CDR3 end shows no conserved phenylalanine or tryptophan, and so a read error is likely. This rearrangement joins TRBV12-3 or TRBV12-4 to TRBJ1-1; D ambiguous. This CDR3 region has 13 residues. CDR3 in amino acids: CVSRIRINTGAFV. The CDR3, as DNA: TGTGTCAGCAGGATTCGAATTAACACTGGAGCTTTCGTT.

A word on this clonotype: One junction end disagrees with the germline gene, perhaps due to a read error. The chain uses TRBV19 and TRBJ2-1, with TRBD2 identical over 9 bases. The J call is doubtful: the DNA matches TRBJ2-7 better. This CDR3 has 15 amino acids. Germline V lookup: CDR1 LNHDA, CDR2 SQIVND (reference sequence). The CDR3 bases are TGTGCCAGTATTATAGTTAGCGGGGGCCTCAATGAGCAGTACTTC. Its translation is CASIIVSGGLNEQYF.

As regards this clonotype: One end of the junction varies from germline; a read error may be responsible. The chain recombines TRBV6-2 or TRBV6-3 with TRBJ2-1, with 7 bases matching TRBD2. The CDR3 totals 15 residues. Germline loops: CDR1 MNHEY, CDR2 SVGEGT. The CDR3 sequence: CANSRRLLAANEQFF. The CDR3 DNA follows: TGTGCCAACAGTCGACGACTGCTAGCGGCCAATGAACAGTTCTTC.

On this clonotype: This may come from a read error, since a much larger clone is one base off. The genes are TRBV5-1 and TRBJ2-7; D could derive from TRBD1 or TRBD2 (5 bases each). The CDR3 runs 13 residues. In germline, CDR1 is SGHRS, CDR2 YFSETQ. The chain's CDR3 is CTSSLGRQDPQYF. In DNA form, the CDR3 reads TGCACCAGCAGCTTGGGACGGCAGGATCCCCAGTACTTC.

To note about this clonotype: No conserved phenylalanine or tryptophan ends this CDR3, so it is likely a read error. V is TRBV6-5 and J is TRBJ2-3, with 7 bases lining up with TRBD2. CDR3 length: 15 amino acids. In germline, CDR1 is MNHEY, CDR2 SVGAGI. The CDR3 nucleotides are TGTGTCAGCAACCCAGGACTAGAGGGAACAGATACGCAGTATCTT. The encoded protein is CVSNPGLEGTDTQYL.

This clonotype has ten or more counts. This chain joins TRBV5-1 and TRBJ2-3; 10 bases match TRBD1. V lost 4 bases, J lost 1 base, and 3 bases stayed unmatched. Germline V CDR1 and CDR2: SGHRS, YFSETQ. This CDR3 has 15 amino acids. The CDR3 protein is CASSGTGEGTDTQYF. In nucleotides, the CDR3 is TGCGCCAGCAGCGGGACAGGGGAGGGCACAGATACGCAGTATTTT.

Remarks on this clonotype: A clone one base away is much larger, so this may be a read error. V and J are TRBV28 and TRBJ1-5, with 7 nucleotides matching TRBD1. The V segment lost 10 bases and the J segment 9 bases; nucleotides outside the gene matches: 9. Per the germline V gene, CDR1 is MDHEN and CDR2 is SYDVKM. The CDR3 loop spans 12 amino acids. For the CDR3, the DNA is TGTGCCACCAGGGCAGGGGGGCGGCCCCAGCATTTT. Translating it yields CATRAGGRPQHF.

This clonotype is a singleton in its sample. A read error may account for a junction end that differs from germline. The chain couples TRBV11-2 to TRBJ2-1, with a tentative D call TRBD2 (6 bases). This CDR3 has 16 amino acids. Germline CDR1 and CDR2: SGHAT and FQNNGV. The CDR3 sequence: CASNLGIGSVVNEQLF. For the CDR3, the DNA is TGTGCCAGCAACTTAGGGATCGGGAGTGTTGTAAATGAGCAGCTCTTC.

As regards this clonotype: One junction end disagrees with the germline gene, perhaps due to a read error. The chain couples TRBV29-1 to TRBJ2-1, with 7 nucleotides matching TRBD2. In germline, CDR1 is SQVTM, CDR2 ANQGSEA. The CDR3 contains 15 residues. DNA of the CDR3: TGCAGCGTTGGAGTAGTGGGAGGGTTCTACAATCAGCAGTTCTTC. It codes for CSVGVVGGFYNQQFF.

With respect to this clonotype: Relative to the germline gene, one junction end is altered; a read error may explain this. The J gene is TRBJ1-1, the V gene TRBV29-1; D possibly corresponds to TRBD1 (5 bases). Germline assignment: CDR1 SQVTM and CDR2 ANQGSEA. This CDR3 has 15 amino acids. CDR3 sequence (DNA): TGCAACGTTGCCCAGGGATGGGGAATGAATACTGAAGCTTTCTTT. This codes for CNVAQGWGMNTEAFF.

The J gene is TRBJ2-7, the V gene TRBV4-1, with a tentative D call TRBD2 (6 bases). This CDR3 contains 15 residues. V lost 0 bases and J 9 bases, leaving 18 bases between the germline ends. Germline assignment: CDR1 MGHRA and CDR2 YSYEKL. The CDR3 DNA reads as TGCGCCAGCAGCCAAGATAAGATACTAGCCATGGCGCAGTACTTC. Protein sequence: CASSQDKILAMAQYF.

With regard to this clonotype: The CDR3 ends on some other residue instead of the conserved phenylalanine or tryptophan, so this is likely a read error. Because the CDR3's place on the DNA is in doubt, the DNA is left out and the CDR3 is given as listed by TCRdb. The chain carries TRBV6-1 and TRBJ2-3. Germline V gene data show CDR1 as MNHNS and CDR2 as SASEGT. A total of 11 residues make up the CDR3, ends included. The CDR3 reads CASSHKDTQYI.

Details on this clonotype: This CDR3 is missing its conserved last phenylalanine or tryptophan, likely due to a read error. The limits of the CDR3 on the DNA are not certain, so only TCRdb's listed CDR3 is given. This chain connects TRBV11-1 to TRBJ2-2. The germline CDR1 and CDR2 sequences are SGHAT and FQDESV (reference sequence). Termini included, the CDR3 measures 13 amino acids. CDR3 sequence: CASSFWDTGDVFY.

About this clonotype: An end of the junction does not agree with germline; a read error may underlie this. This chain uses TRBV14 with TRBJ2-1; a possible D gene is TRBD2 (6 bases). This CDR3 has 16 residues. Per germline, CDR1 SGHDN and CDR2 FVKESK. The CDR3: CANSRRGGASGNEQLF. CDR3 nucleotide sequence: TGTGCCAACAGCCGGAGGGGAGGAGCTTCAGGCAATGAGCAGCTCTTC.

In regard to this clonotype: At one end, the junction sequence differs from germline, possibly due to a read error. V and J are TRBV25-1 and TRBJ2-7, with 16 bases that match TRBD2. The length of the CDR3 is 16 residues. Germline values: CDR1 MGHDK, CDR2 SYGVNS. Here the CDR3 reads CASSPGTSGRGYEQYF. The CDR3 nucleotides read TGTGCCAGCAGTCCAGGGACTAGCGGGAGGGGGTACGAGCAGTATTTC.

This clonotype was recorded once. The junction differs from germline at one of its ends, possibly a read error. This sequence joins TRBV24-1 and TRBJ1-4, with a possible D match to TRBD1 (5 bases). Germline V gene lookup returns CDR1 KGHDR and CDR2 SFDVKD. The CDR3 has 15 amino acids. CDR3 nucleotides: TGTACCACCAGTGATCCGAGACGGGGGAATGAAAAACTGTTTTTT. This encodes CTTSDPRRGNEKLFF.

Points on this clonotype: A junction end diverges from the germline sequence, so it may reflect a read error. The chain is built from TRBV6-1 and TRBJ2-6; no clear D. The CDR3 length is 19 residues. Germline lookup yields CDR1 MNHNS and CDR2 SASEGT. DNA for the CDR3: TGTGGCAGCAGTGAAGCCTGGTGCAGAGTGTCATCTGGGGCCAACGTCCTGACTTTC. Translated: CGSSEAWCRVSSGANVLTF.

Details on this clonotype: A read error may produce the germline difference seen at one junction end. This chain connects TRBV24-1 to TRBJ2-7; D remains ambiguous. The CDR3 spans 13 residues. Per the germline V gene, CDR1 is KGHDR and CDR2 is SFDVKD. The CDR3 sequence is CVTSNAVSYEQYF. In nucleotides, the CDR3 is TGTGTCACCAGCAACGCGGTCTCCTACGAGCAGTACTTC.

This clonotype has only a few counts. This may be a read error: a much more frequent sequence differs by one nucleotide. Likely a read error: the CDR3 ends without its conserved phenylalanine or tryptophan. The gene calls are TRBV6-2 or TRBV6-3 and TRBJ1-2, with D possibly matching TRBD1 (5 bases). CDR1 MNHEY and CDR2 SVGEGT come from the germline V gene. The CDR3 has 13 residues. V was pared by 3 bases and J by 8 bases, with 13 bases between. The CDR3 region has the DNA TGTGCCAGCAGTTATCTGGACAAAGGCGGCTACACCCTC. Translating it yields CASSYLDKGGYTL.

Worth noting for this clonotype: A junction boundary mismatches the germline segment, possibly from a read error. The V call is TRBV12-3 or TRBV12-4, the J call TRBJ2-5, with D perhaps being TRBD1 or TRBD2 (7 bases each). This CDR3 has 13 amino acids. The CDR3 DNA reads as TGTGCCAGCTGCCGAAGCGGGACAGATACCCAGTATTTC. Its translation is CASCRSGTDTQYF.